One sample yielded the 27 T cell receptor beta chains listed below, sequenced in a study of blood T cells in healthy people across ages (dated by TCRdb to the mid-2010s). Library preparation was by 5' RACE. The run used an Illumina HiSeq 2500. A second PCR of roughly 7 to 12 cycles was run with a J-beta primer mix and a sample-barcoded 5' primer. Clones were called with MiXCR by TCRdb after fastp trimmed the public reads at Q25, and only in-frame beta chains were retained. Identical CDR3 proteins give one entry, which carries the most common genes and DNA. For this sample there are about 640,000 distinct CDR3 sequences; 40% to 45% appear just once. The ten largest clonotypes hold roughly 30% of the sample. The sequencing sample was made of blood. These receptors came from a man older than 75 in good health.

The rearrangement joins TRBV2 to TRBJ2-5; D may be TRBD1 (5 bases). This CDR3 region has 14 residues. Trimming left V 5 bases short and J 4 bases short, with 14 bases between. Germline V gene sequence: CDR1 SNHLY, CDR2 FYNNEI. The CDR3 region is CASSKTASIETQYF. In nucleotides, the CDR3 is TGTGCCAGCAGTAAGACAGCAAGCATAGAGACCCAGTACTTC.

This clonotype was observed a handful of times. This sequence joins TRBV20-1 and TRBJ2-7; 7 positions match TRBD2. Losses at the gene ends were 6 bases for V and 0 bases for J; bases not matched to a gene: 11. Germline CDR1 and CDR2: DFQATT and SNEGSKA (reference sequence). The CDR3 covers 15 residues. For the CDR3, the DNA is TGCAGTGCCGGAGGACGGCTAGCGGCCTCCTACGAGCAGTACTTC. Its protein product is CSAGGRLAASYEQYF.

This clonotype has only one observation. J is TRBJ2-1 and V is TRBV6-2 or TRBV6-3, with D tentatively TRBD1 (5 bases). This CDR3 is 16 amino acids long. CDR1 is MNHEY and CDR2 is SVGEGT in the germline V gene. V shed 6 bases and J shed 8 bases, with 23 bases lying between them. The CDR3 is CASRTDQIQGGHEQFF. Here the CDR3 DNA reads TGTGCCAGCAGAACAGATCAAATTCAGGGTGGCCATGAGCAGTTCTTC.

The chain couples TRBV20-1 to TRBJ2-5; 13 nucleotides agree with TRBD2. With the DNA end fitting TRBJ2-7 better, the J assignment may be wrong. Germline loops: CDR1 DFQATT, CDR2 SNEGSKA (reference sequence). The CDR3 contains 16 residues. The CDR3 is CSARDPTSGRAGEQYF. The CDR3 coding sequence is TGCAGTGCTAGAGATCCCACTAGCGGGAGGGCCGGCGAGCAGTACTTC.

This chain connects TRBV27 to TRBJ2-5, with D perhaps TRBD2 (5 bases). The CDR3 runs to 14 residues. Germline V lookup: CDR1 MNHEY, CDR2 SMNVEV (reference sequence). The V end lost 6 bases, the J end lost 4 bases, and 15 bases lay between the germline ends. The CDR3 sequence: CASSPQAGRETQYF. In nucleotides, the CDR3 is TGTGCCAGCAGCCCCCAGGCGGGTCGAGAGACCCAGTACTTC.

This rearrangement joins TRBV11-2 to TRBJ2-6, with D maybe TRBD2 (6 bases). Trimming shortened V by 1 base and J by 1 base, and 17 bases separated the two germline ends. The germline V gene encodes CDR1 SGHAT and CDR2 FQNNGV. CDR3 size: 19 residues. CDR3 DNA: TGTGCCAGCAGCTTAGGTTGGACGGAGGGAGGATCTGGGGCCAACGTCCTGACTTTC. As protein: CASSLGWTEGGSGANVLTF.

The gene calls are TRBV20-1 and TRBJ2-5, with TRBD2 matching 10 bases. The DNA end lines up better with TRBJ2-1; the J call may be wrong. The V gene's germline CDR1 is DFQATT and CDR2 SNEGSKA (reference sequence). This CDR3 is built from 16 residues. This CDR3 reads CSARVTSGTYQETQFF. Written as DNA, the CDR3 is TGCAGTGCTAGAGTTACTAGCGGGACGTACCAAGAGACCCAGTTCTTC.

CDR3 nucleotides: TGTGCCAGCAGCTGCCATGAGCGGGGCCACAATGAGCAGTTCTTC. Encoded protein: CASSCHERGHNEQFF. The rearrangement uses TRBV7-6 and TRBJ2-1; TRBD2 agrees at 7 bases. The CDR3 length is 15 residues. CDR1 and CDR2 (germline): SGHVS, FNYEAQ. Trimming removed 4 bases from V and 5 bases from J; junction bases left unmatched: 8.

CDR3 protein: CASSLTTSRDTDYNEQFF. The CDR3 DNA reads as TGTGCCAGCAGCTTAACCACGAGCCGGGACACGGATTACAATGAGCAGTTCTTC. V and J are TRBV7-9 and TRBJ2-1; tentative D call: TRBD1 (6 bases). Trimming shortened V by 2 bases and J by 4 bases, and 21 bases separated the two germline ends. The CDR3 length is 18 residues. CDR1 is SEHNR, CDR2 FQNEAQ, per germline (reference sequence).

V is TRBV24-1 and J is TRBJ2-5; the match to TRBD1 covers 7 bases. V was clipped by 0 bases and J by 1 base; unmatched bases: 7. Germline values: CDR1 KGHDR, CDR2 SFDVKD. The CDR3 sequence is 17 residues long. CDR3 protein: CATSDLPPTGSQETQYF. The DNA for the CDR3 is TGTGCCACCAGTGATTTGCCCCCGACAGGGTCCCAAGAGACCCAGTACTTC.

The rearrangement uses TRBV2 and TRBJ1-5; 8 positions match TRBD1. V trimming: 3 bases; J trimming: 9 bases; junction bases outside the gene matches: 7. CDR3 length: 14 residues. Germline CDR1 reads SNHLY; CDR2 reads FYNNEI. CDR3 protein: CASSDQGALGPQHF. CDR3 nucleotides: TGTGCCAGCAGTGATCAGGGGGCCCTAGGGCCCCAGCATTTT.

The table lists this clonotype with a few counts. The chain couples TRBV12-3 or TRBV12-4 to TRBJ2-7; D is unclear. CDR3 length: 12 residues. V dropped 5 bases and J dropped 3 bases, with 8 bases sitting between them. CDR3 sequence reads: CASSLYGYEQYF. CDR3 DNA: TGTGCCAGCAGTCTCTACGGCTACGAGCAGTACTTC.

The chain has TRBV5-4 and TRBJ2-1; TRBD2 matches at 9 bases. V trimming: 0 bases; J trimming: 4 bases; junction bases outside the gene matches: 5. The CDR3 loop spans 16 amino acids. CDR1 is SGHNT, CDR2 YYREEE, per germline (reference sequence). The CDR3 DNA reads TGTGCCAGCAGCTTGGACGCGACTAGCGGTTACAATGAGCAGTTCTTC. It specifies CASSLDATSGYNEQFF.

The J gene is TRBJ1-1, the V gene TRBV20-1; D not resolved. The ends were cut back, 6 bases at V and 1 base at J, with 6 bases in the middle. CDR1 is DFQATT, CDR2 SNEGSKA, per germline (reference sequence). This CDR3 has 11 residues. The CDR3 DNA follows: TGCAGTGCGACCCCGAACACTGAAGCTTTCTTT. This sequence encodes CSATPNTEAFF.

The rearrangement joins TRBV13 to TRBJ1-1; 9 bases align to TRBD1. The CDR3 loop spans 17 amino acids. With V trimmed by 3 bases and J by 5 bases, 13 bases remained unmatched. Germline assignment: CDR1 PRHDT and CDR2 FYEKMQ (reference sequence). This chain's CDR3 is CASSFVPGQGSKTEAFF. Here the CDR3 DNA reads TGTGCCAGCAGCTTCGTCCCGGGACAGGGTTCGAAGACTGAAGCTTTCTTT.

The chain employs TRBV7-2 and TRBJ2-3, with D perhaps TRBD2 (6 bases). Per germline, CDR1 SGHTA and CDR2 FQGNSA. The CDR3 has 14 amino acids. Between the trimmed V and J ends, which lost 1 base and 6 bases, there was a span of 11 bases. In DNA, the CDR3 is TGTGCCAGCAGCTTAGGACGGAGCGGGGATACGCAGTATTTT. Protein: CASSLGRSGDTQYF.

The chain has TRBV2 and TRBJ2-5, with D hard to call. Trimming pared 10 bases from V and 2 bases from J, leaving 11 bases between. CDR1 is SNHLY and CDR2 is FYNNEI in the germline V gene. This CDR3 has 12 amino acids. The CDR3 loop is CAKNGYQETQYF. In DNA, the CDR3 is TGTGCCAAAAACGGATATCAAGAGACCCAGTACTTC.

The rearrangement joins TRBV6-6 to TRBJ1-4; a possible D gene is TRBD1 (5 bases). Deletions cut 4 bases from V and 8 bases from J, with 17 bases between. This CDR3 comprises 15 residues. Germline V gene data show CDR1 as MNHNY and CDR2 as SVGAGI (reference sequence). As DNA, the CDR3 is TGTGCCAGCAGTTGGCTAACAGGTGAAGGGGAAAAACTGTTTTTT. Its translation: CASSWLTGEGEKLFF.

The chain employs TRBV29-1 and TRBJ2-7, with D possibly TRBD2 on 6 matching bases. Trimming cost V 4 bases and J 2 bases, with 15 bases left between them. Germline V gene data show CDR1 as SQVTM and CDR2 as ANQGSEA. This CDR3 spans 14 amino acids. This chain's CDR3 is CSVAAREPPYEQYF. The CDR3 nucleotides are TGCAGCGTTGCCGCGCGGGAACCCCCCTACGAGCAGTACTTC.

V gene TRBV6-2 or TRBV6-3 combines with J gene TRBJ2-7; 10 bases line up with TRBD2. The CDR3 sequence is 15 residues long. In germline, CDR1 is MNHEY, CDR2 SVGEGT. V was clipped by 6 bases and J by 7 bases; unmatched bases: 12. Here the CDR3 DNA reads TGTGCCAGCAGCCCAAGCGGGGGGGACTACAATGAGCAGTACTTC. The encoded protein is CASSPSGGDYNEQYF.

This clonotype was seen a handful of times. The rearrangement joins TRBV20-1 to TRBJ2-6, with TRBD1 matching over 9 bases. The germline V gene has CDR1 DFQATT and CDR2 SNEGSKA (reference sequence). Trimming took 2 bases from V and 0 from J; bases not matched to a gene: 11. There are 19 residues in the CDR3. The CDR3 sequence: CSARLTTGQGTSGANVLTF. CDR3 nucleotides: TGCAGTGCTAGACTGACGACGGGACAGGGAACCTCTGGGGCCAACGTCCTGACTTTC.

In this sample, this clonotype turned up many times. The CDR3 DNA reads TGCAGCACGACAGGGAGTAAAAACATTCAGTACTTC. It is translated as CSTTGSKNIQYF. This rearrangement joins TRBV29-1 to TRBJ2-4, with 7 bases fitting TRBD1. V was pared by 8 bases and J by 4 bases, with 5 bases of the junction left unmatched. Looked up from germline, CDR1 is SQVTM and CDR2 is ANQGSEA. The length of the CDR3 is 12 residues.

This CDR3 reads CASSQADVAGAPYEQYF. CDR3 nucleotide sequence: TGCGCCAGCAGCCAAGCTGATGTAGCGGGGGCCCCCTACGAGCAGTACTTC. The chain carries TRBV4-3 and TRBJ2-7; 9 positions agree with TRBD2. CDR3 size: 17 residues. With 1 base clipped from V and 2 bases from J, the junction kept 9 bases outside the gene matches. Germline values: CDR1 LGHNA, CDR2 YSLEER.

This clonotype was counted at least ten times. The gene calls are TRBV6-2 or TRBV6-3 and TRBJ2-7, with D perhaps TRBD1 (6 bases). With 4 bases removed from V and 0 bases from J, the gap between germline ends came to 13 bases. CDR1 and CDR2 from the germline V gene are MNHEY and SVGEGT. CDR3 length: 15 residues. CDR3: CASSSRTASSYEQYF. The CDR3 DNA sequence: TGTGCCAGCAGTTCCCGGACAGCCAGCTCCTACGAGCAGTACTTC.

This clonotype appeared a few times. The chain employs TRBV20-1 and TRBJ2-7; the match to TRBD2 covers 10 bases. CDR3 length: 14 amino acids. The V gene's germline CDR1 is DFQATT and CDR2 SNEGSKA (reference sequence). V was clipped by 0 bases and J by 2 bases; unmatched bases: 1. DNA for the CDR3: TGCAGTGCTAGAGACAGCGGGAGGGCCTACGAGCAGTACTTC. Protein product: CSARDSGRAYEQYF.

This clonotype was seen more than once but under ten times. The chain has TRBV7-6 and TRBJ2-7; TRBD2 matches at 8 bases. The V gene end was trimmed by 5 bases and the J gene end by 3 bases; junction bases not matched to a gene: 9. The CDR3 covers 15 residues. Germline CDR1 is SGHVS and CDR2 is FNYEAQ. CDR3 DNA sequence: TGTGCCAGCAGCCCCGGGGGGGGAGGGGACTACGAGCAGTACTTC. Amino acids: CASSPGGGGDYEQYF.

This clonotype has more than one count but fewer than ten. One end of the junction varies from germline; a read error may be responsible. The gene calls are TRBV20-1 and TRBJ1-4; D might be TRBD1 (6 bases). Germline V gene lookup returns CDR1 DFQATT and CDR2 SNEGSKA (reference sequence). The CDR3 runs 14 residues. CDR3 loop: CSARTDTGGEKLFF. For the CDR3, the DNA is TGTAGTGCTAGGACGGACACGGGGGGCGAAAAACTGTTTTTT.